Listed here is a single T cell receptor (beta chain). Its antigen is still unknown. No base qualities exist here, and no much larger clone lies one base off it. TCRbeta CDR3 regions were amplified from genomic DNA by means of the immunoSEQ Assay, a bias-controlled multiplex PCR. Processing in the source paper ran as follows. Nucleated cell counts per sample were estimated from amplification of reference gene primers within the assay. To quantify the absolute abundance of each unique TCRbeta CDR3 rearrangement, sequence reads were collapsed and filtered. For each sample, productive Simpson clonality was calculated by taking the square root of Simpson's diversity index across productive rearrangements. Drawn from immuneACCESS, this table holds only the in-frame rearrangements with V and J called that TCRdb kept. Clones are partly lost; checked studies trace under half to an unresolved V gene and leave the rest unexplained. V, J and clone size reflect that table, while D and trimming were determined from the DNA. Counted in this sample were about 90,000 clones; around nine tenths of them appeared once. The ten largest clones capture roughly 3.5% of the sample.

These data are taken from a study of blood T cell repertoires in COVID-19 (TCRdb year 2020). General notes on the study: Samples covering the acute and convalescent phases of COVID-19 were provided by collaborators in the United States, Italy and Spain. The repertoires were made available in a free public database intended to serve as a resource for research on the immune response to SARS-CoV-2. Samples came from the ongoing ImmuneRACE study (first 160 participants) plus 1,254 subjects from 6 global collaborators. Subjects who had been exposed to COVID-19, were actively infected with it, or had recovered from it provided the deeply sampled blood TCRbeta repertoires that made up the dataset. The prospective study material was composed of cDNA or gDNA derived from T cells, B-cell-depleted T cells, or PBMCs. HLA class I and class II types, where available, came from metadata supplied by the sample provider rather than from assay-based typing. Sample metadata almost always included a de-identified subject ID, COVID-19 status, age in years and sex.

Germline trimming: 6 bases from V, 10 bases from J; junction bases outside gene matches: 13. Spanning cysteine to phenylalanine, the CDR3 consists of 15 amino acids. The CDR3 DNA has 45 bases and is translated from base 1. CDR1 MNHEY and CDR2 SVGAGI are derived from the germline V gene. Collaborating institutions collected whole blood in K2EDTA tubes following their own protocols. For TCRbeta analysis, collaborators shipped samples as frozen whole blood, isolated PBMCs, or DNA extracted from either of those sample types. Findings and caveats that apply to the study as a whole: How much clinical and demographic metadata was included differed by source and by participant, and the metadata was provided uncurated.

The V and J genes are TRBV6-5 and TRBJ2-1, with 9 bases aligning to TRBD1. Sequenced: peripheral blood. This receptor was obtained from a woman aged 70-85 years with acute or convalescent COVID-19. The encoded CDR3 is CASRPTGTGNKEQFF. The sequenced DNA: TGTGCCAGCAGACCTACCGGGACAGGGAATAAGGAGCAGTTCTTC.